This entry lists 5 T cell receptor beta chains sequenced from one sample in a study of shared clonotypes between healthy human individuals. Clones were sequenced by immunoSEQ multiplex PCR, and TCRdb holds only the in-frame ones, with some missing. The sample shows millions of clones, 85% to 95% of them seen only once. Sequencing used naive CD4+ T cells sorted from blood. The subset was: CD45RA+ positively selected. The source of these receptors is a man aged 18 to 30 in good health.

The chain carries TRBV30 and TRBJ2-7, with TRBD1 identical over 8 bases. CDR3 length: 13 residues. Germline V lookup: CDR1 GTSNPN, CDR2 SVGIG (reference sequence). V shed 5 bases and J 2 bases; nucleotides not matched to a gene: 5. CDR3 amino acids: CAWDRGNAYEQYF. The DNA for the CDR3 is TGTGCCTGGGACAGGGGAAACGCCTACGAGCAGTACTTC.

This CDR3 is CASSHQSPDVLLYEQYF. The CDR3 DNA reads as TGCGCCAGCAGTCACCAATCCCCGGACGTCCTCCTCTACGAGCAGTACTTC. J is TRBJ2-7 and V is TRBV23-1; D not resolved. TRBV23-1 is sorted into the ORF group, with uncertain function. The CDR3 is 17 amino acids. V was trimmed by 3 bases and J by 3 bases, leaving 21 bases between them.

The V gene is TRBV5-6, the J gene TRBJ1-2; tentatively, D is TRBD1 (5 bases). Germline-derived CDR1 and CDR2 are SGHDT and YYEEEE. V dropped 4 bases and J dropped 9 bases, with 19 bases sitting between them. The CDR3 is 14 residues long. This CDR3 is CASSPDTTARSYTF. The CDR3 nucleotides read TGTGCCAGCAGCCCGGACACAACGGCCCGGAGCTACACCTTC.

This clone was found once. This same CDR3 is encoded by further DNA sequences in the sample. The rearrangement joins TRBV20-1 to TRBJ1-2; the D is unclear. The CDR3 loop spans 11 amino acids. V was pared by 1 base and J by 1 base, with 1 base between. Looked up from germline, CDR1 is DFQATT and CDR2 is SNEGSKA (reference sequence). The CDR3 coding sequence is TGCAGTGCTAGAGTTAACTATGGCTACACCTTC. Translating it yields CSARVNYGYTF.

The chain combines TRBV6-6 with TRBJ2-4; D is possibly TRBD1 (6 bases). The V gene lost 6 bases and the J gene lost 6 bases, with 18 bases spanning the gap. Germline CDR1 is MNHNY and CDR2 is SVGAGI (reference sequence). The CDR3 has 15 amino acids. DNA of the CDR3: TGTGCCAGCAGCTCCGGGACATTAAGGGGAAACATTCAGTACTTC. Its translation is CASSSGTLRGNIQYF.